A single sample is the source of the 7 T cell receptor beta chains below, sequenced in a study of Ad26.COV2.S vaccination and SARS-CoV-2 variants listed by TCRdb under 2021. Preparation of the library involved the immunoSEQ multiplex PCR assay. TCRdb stores this immuneACCESS table with in-frame sequences only. Part of the clones is absent; in the studies checked, under half of the shortfall reflects unresolved V genes, and no reason is known for the rest. This sample gives some 350,000 clones in total; 92% of them show up just once. The leading ten clones occupy 3% to 4% of the sample. The meaning of the sample's time point label: individuals recovered from natural SARS-CoV-2 infection. The sequencing used peripheral blood, collected after recovery from COVID-19. The source of these receptors is a human donor who had recovered from COVID-19.

This clone was counted once. The chain recombines TRBV19 with TRBJ1-4; no clear D. V lost 1 base, J lost 4 bases, and 7 bases lay in between. CDR3 length: 14 residues. Germline values: CDR1 LNHDA, CDR2 SQIVND (reference sequence). The CDR3 here is CASSIASSNEKLFF. The DNA for the CDR3 is TGTGCCAGTAGTATAGCCAGCAGTAATGAAAAACTGTTTTTT.

The J gene is TRBJ2-3, the V gene TRBV5-1; D assignment may be TRBD1 or TRBD2 (6 bases each). CDR3 size: 14 residues. Germline assignment: CDR1 SGHRS and CDR2 YFSETQ. V lost 4 bases, J lost 5 bases, and 14 bases lay in between. DNA of the CDR3: TGCGCCAGCAGCATAGGGGGAGGTGGAGATACGCAGTATTTT. Translating gives CASSIGGGGDTQYF. The full variable domain, in which reference TRBV5-1 and TRBJ2-3 provide the parts outside the CDR3, is KAGVTQTPRYLIKTRGQQVTLSCSPISGHRSVSWYQQTPGQGLQFLFEYFSETQRNKGNFPGRFSGRQFSNSRSEMNVSTLELGDSALYLCASSIGGGGDTQYFGPGTRLTVL.

V is TRBV14 and J is TRBJ1-1; D gene uncertain. The germline V gene has CDR1 SGHDN and CDR2 FVKESK. V was cut by 3 bases and J by 0 bases, with 5 bases left in between. This CDR3 comprises 13 residues. CDR3 nucleotide sequence: TGTGCCAGCAGCCAGCAGGTGAACACTGAAGCTTTCTTT. Translating it yields CASSQQVNTEAFF.

This chain uses TRBV7-2 with TRBJ1-5; no clear D gene. This CDR3 contains 14 residues. Germline V gene sequence: CDR1 SGHTA, CDR2 FQGNSA. Deletions cut 2 bases from V and 1 base from J, with 6 bases between. The CDR3 DNA reads as TGTGCCAGCAGCTTAACAGAAAGCAATCAGCCCCAGCATTTT. This sequence encodes CASSLTESNQPQHF.

The V call is TRBV10-3, the J call TRBJ1-2; 8 nucleotides agree with TRBD1. The CDR3 extends over 13 amino acids. Germline CDR1 ENHRY, CDR2 SYGVKD. With V trimmed by 5 bases and J by 6 bases, 5 bases remained unmatched. The CDR3 DNA follows: TGTGCCATCAGTAAGGGACAGGCGGATGGCTACACCTTC. Translating it yields CAISKGQADGYTF.

The chain combines TRBV4-3 with TRBJ2-2; D may be TRBD1 (6 bases). Trimming shortened V by 0 bases and J by 6 bases, and 14 bases separated the two germline ends. CDR3 length equals 16 residues. Germline V gene sequence: CDR1 LGHNA, CDR2 YSLEER. In DNA, the CDR3 is TGCGCCAGCAGCCAAGATAGGCAGGGGAGATCCGGGGAGCTGTTTTTT. Protein sequence: CASSQDRQGRSGELFF.

The J gene is TRBJ1-2, the V gene TRBV4-3; D not certain. The CDR3 has 15 amino acids. V shed 0 bases and J shed 4 bases, with 12 bases lying between them. Looked up from germline, CDR1 is LGHNA and CDR2 is YSLEER. In DNA form, the CDR3 reads TGCGCCAGCAGCCAAGATCTTGAGGGTAGCTATGGCTACACCTTC. Encoded protein: CASSQDLEGSYGYTF.